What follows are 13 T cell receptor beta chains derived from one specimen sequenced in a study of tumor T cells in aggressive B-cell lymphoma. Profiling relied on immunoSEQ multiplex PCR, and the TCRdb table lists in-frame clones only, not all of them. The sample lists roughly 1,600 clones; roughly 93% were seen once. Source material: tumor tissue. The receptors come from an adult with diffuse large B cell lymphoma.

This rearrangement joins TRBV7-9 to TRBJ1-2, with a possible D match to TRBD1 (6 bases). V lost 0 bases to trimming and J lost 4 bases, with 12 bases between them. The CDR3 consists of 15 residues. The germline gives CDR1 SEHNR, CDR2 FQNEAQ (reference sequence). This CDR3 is CASSLAGGIGYGYTF. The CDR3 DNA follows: TGTGCCAGCAGCTTAGCAGGGGGTATAGGCTATGGCTACACCTTC.

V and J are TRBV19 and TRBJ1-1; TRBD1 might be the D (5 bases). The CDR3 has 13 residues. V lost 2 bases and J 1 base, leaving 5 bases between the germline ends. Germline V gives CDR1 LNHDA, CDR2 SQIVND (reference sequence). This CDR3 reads CASSIRGNTEAFF. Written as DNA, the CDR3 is TGTGCCAGTAGTATAAGGGGGAACACTGAAGCTTTCTTT.

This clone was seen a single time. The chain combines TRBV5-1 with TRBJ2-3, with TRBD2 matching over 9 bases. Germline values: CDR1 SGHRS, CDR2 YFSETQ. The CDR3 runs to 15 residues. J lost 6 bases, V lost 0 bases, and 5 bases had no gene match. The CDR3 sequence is CASSLGLAAGDTQYF. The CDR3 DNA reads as TGCGCCAGCAGCTTGGGACTAGCGGCGGGGGATACGCAGTATTTT.

The CDR3 spells CASSSLRGGGNYGYTF. CDR3 DNA: TGTGCCAGCAGCTCTCTCCGGGGGGGAGGTAACTATGGCTACACCTTC. The gene calls are TRBV5-6 and TRBJ1-2; D perhaps matches TRBD1 (5 bases). Germline CDR1 and CDR2: SGHDT and YYEEEE. The CDR3 runs 16 residues. The V gene lost 3 bases and the J gene lost 1 base, with 16 bases spanning the gap.

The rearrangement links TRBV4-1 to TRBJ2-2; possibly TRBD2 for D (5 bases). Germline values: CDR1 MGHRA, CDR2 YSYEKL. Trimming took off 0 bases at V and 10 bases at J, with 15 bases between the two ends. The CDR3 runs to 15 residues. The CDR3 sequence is CASSQEALAWVELFF. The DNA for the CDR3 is TGCGCCAGCAGCCAAGAAGCGCTAGCTTGGGTGGAGCTGTTTTTT.

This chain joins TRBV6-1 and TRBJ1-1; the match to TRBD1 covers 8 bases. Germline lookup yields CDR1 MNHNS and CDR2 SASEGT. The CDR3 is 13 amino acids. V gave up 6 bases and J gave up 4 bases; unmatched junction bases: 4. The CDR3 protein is CASRDRAPTEAFF. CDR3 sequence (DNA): TGTGCCAGCAGGGACAGGGCCCCCACTGAAGCTTTCTTT.

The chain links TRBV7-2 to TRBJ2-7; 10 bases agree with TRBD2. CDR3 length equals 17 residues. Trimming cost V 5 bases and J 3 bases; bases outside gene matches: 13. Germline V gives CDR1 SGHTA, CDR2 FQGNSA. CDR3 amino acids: CASSRNPKLAGFYEQYF. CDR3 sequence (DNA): TGTGCCAGCAGCCGAAACCCGAAACTAGCGGGGTTCTACGAGCAGTACTTC.

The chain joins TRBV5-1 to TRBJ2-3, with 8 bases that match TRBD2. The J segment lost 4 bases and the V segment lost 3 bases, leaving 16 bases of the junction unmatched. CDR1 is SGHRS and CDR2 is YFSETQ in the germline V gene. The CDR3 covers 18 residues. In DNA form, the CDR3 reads TGCGCCAGCAGCTCCACCCTCGACGGACTAGCCGGCTCAGATACGCAGTATTTT. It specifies CASSSTLDGLAGSDTQYF. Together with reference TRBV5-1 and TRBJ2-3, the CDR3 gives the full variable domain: KAGVTQTPRYLIKTRGQQVTLSCSPISGHRSVSWYQQTPGQGLQFLFEYFSETQRNKGNFPGRFSGRQFSNSRSEMNVSTLELGDSALYLCASSSTLDGLAGSDTQYFGPGTRLTVL.

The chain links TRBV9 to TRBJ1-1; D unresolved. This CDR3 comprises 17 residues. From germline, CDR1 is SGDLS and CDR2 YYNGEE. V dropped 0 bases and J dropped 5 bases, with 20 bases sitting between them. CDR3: CASSVDVGFATGTEAFF. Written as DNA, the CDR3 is TGTGCCAGCAGCGTAGACGTGGGCTTCGCCACGGGAACTGAAGCTTTCTTT. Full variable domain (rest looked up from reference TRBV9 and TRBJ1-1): DSGVTQTPKHLITATGQRVTLRCSPRSGDLSVYWYQQSLDQGLQFLIQYYNGEERAKGNILERFSAQQFPDLHSELNLSSLELGDSALYFCASSVDVGFATGTEAFFGQGTRLTVV.

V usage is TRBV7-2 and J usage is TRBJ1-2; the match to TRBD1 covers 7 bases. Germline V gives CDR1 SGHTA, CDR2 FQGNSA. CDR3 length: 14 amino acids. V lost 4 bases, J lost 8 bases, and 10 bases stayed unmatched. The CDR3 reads CASSSEPTGSGYTF. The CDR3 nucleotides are TGTGCCAGCAGCTCGGAACCGACAGGGAGCGGCTACACCTTC.

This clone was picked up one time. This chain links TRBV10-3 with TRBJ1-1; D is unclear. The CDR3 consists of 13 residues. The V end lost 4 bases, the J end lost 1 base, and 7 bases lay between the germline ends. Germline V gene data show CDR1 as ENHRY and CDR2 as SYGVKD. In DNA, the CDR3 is TGTGCCATCAGTGTGAGGGAGAACACTGAAGCTTTCTTT. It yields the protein CAISVRENTEAFF.

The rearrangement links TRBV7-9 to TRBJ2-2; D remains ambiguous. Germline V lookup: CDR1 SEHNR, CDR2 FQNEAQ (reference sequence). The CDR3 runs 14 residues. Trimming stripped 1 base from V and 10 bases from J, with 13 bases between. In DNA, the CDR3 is TGTGCCAGCAGCTTAGATACCTACGCCCAGGAGCTGTTTTTT. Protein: CASSLDTYAQELFF.

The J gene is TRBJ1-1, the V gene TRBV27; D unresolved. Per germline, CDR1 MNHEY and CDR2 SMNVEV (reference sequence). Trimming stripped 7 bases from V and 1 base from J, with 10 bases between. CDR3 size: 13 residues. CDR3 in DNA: TGTGCCAGCAAGGTCCCGGGGAACACTGAAGCTTTCTTT. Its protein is CASKVPGNTEAFF.